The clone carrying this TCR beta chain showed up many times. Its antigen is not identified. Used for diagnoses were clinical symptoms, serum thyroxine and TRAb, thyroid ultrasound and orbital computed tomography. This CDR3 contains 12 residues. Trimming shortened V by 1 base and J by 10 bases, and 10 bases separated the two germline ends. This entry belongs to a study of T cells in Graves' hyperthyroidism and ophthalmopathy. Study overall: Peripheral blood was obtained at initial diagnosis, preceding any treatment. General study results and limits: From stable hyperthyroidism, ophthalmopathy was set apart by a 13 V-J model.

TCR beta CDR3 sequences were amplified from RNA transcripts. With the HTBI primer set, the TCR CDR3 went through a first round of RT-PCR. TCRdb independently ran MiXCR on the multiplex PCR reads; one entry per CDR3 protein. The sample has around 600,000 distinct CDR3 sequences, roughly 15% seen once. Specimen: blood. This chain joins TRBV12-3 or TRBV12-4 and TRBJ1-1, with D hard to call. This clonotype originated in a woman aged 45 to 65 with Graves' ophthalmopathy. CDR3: CASSLGILRAFF. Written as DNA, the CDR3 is TGTGCCAGCAGTTTAGGGATTTTAAGAGCTTTCTTT.